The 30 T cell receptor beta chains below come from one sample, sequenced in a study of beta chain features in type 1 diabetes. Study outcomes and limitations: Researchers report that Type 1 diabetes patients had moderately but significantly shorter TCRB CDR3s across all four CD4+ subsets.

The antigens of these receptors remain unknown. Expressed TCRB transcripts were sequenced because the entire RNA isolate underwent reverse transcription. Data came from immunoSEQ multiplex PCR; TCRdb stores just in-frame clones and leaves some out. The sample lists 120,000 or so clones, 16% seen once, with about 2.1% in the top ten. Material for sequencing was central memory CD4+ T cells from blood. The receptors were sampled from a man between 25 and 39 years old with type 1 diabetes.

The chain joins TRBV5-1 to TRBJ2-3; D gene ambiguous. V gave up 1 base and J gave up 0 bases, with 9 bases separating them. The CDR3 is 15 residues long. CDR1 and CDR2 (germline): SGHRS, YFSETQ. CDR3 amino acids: CASSLFSSSTDTQYF. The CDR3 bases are TGCGCCAGCAGCTTGTTTAGCTCTAGCACAGATACGCAGTATTTT. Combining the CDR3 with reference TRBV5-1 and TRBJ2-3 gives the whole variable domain KAGVTQTPRYLIKTRGQQVTLSCSPISGHRSVSWYQQTPGQGLQFLFEYFSETQRNKGNFPGRFSGRQFSNSRSEMNVSTLELGDSALYLCASSLFSSSTDTQYFGPGTRLTVL.

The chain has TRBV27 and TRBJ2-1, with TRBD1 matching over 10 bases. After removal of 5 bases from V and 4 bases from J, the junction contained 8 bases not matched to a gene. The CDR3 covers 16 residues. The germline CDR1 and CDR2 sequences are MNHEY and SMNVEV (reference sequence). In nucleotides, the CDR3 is TGTGCCAGCAGTCCATCCCCGGGACAGGGGTACAATGAGCAGTTCTTC. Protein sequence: CASSPSPGQGYNEQFF.

This CDR3 is CASSQEGGGTEAFF. The CDR3 DNA follows: TGTGCCAGCAGCCAAGAGGGCGGGGGCACTGAAGCTTTCTTT. The genes are TRBV4-2 and TRBJ1-1; maybe TRBD1 (5 bases). V was clipped by 0 bases and J by 4 bases, with 9 bases between them. Germline V gene sequence: CDR1 LGHNA, CDR2 YNFKEQ. The CDR3 has 14 amino acids.

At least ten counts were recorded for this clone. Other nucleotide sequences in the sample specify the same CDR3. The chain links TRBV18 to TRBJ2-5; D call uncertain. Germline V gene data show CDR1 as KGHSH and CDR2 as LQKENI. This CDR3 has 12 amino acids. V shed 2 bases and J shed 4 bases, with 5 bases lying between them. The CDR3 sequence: CASSPSGETQYF. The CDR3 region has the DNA TGTGCCAGCTCACCATCTGGAGAGACCCAGTACTTC.

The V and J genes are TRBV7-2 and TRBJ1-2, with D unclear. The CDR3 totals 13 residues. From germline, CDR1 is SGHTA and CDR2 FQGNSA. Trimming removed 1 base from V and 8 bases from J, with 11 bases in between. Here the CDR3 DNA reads TGTGCCAGCAGCTTAGAAAGTTTCGGCGGCTACACCTTC. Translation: CASSLESFGGYTF.

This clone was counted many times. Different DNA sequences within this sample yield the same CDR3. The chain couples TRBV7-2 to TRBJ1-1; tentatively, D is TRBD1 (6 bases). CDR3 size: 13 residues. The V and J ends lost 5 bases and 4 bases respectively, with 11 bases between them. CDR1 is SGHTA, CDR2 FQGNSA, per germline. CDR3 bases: TGTGCCAGCAGCACACAGGGTTCCACTGAAGCTTTCTTT. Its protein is CASSTQGSTEAFF.

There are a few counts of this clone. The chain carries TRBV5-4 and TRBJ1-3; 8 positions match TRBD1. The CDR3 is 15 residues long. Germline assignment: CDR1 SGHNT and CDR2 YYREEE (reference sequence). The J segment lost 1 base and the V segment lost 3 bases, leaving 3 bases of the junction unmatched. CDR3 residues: CASSSRTGSGNTIYF. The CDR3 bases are TGTGCCAGCAGCTCTCGGACAGGGTCTGGAAACACCATATATTTT.

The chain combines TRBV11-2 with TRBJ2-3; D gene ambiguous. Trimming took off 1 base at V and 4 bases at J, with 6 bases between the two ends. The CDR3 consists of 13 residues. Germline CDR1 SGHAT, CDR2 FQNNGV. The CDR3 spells CASSLGISDTQYF. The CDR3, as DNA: TGTGCCAGCAGCTTAGGGATATCAGATACGCAGTATTTT.

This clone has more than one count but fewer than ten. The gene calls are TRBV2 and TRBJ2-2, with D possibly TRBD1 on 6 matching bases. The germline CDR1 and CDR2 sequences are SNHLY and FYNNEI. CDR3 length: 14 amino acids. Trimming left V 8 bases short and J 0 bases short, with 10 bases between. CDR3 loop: CASDRSANTGELFF. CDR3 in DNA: TGTGCCAGCGACAGGAGTGCGAACACCGGGGAGCTGTTTTTT.

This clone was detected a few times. In DNA form, the CDR3 reads TGTGCCTGGACCTCATCGGACAGCAATCAGCCCCAGCATTTT. This codes for CAWTSSDSNQPQHF. The V gene is TRBV30, the J gene TRBJ1-5; no reliable D call. Trimming removed 4 bases from V and 1 base from J, with 11 bases in between. Germline CDR1 and CDR2: GTSNPN and SVGIG (reference sequence). This CDR3 has 14 amino acids.

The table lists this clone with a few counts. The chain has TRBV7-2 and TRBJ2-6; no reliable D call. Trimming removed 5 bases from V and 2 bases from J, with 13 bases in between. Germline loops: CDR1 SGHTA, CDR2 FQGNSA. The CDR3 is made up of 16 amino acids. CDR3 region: CASSPSVGTGANVLTF. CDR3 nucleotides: TGTGCCAGCAGCCCTTCGGTTGGAACTGGGGCCAACGTCCTGACTTTC.

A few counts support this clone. The CDR3 coding sequence is TGTGCCAGCTGTGATAGCGGGGGGGAAGAGACCCAGTACTTC. Translating it yields CASCDSGGEETQYF. This chain uses TRBV6-5 with TRBJ2-5; 11 bases map to TRBD2. Germline CDR1 MNHEY, CDR2 SVGAGI. CDR3 length: 14 amino acids. Unmatched junction bases numbered 5, after V lost 8 bases and J lost 3 bases.

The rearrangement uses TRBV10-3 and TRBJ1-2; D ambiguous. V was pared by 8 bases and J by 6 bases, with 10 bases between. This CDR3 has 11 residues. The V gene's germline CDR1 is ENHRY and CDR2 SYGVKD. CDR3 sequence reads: CAIGASDGYTF. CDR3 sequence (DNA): TGTGCCATCGGCGCCTCCGATGGCTACACCTTC.

The CDR3 sequence is CAWSVSGTGIYNEQFF. The DNA for the CDR3 is TGTGCCTGGAGTGTTTCCGGGACAGGGATTTACAATGAGCAGTTCTTC. The J gene is TRBJ2-1, the V gene TRBV30, with TRBD1 matching 9 bases. Trimming cost V 0 bases and J 4 bases; bases outside gene matches: 7. This CDR3 comprises 16 residues. Germline CDR1 reads GTSNPN; CDR2 reads SVGIG (reference sequence).

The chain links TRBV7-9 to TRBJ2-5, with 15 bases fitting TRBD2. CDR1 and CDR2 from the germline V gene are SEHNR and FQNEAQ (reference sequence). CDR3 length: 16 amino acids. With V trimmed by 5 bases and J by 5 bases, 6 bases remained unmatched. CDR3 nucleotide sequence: TGTGCCAGCAGCGTACGGACTAGCGGGGGGGCTGAGACCCAGTACTTC. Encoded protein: CASSVRTSGGAETQYF. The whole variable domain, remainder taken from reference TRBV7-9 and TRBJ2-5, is DTGVSQNPRHKITKRGQNVTFRCDPISEHNRLYWYRQTLGQGPEFLTYFQNEAQLEKSRLLSDRFSAERPKGSFSTLEIQRTEQGDSAMYLCASSVRTSGGAETQYFGPGTRLLVL.

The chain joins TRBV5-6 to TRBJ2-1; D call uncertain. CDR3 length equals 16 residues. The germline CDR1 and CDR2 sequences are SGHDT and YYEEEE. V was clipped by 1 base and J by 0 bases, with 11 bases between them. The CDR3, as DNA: TGTGCCAGCAGCTTGCTAGGGATGAGCTCCTACAATGAGCAGTTCTTC. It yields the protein CASSLLGMSSYNEQFF.

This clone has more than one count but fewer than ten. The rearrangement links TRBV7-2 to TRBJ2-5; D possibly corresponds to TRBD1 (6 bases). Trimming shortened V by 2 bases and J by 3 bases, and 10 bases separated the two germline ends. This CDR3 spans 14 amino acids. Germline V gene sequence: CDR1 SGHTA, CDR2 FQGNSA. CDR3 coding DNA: TGTGCCAGCAGCTTACGACCAGGGGAAGAGACCCAGTACTTC. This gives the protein CASSLRPGEETQYF.

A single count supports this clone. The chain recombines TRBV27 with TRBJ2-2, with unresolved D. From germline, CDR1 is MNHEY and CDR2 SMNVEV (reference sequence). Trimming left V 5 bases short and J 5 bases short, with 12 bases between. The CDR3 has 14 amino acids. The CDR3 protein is CASSPKGQTGELFF. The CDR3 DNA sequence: TGTGCCAGCAGTCCCAAAGGGCAGACCGGGGAGCTGTTTTTT.

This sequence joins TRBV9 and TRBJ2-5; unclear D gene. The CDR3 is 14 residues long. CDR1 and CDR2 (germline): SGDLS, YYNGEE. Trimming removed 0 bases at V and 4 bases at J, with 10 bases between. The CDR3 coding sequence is TGTGCCAGCAGCGTAGATGGTCAGATAGAGACCCAGTACTTC. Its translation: CASSVDGQIETQYF.

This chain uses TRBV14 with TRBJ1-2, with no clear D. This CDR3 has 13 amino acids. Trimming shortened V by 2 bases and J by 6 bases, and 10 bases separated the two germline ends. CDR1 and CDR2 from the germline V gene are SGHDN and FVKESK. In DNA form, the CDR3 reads TGTGCCAGCAGCCAACCAGCTAGAGATGGCTACACCTTC. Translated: CASSQPARDGYTF.

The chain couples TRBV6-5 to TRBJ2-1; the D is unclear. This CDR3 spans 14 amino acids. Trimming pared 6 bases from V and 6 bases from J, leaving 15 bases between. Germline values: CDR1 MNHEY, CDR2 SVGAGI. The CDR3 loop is CASSLDPLGNEQFF. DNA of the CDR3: TGTGCCAGCAGCTTGGACCCCCTCGGCAATGAGCAGTTCTTC.

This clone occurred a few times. The CDR3 spells CASSVSTGSDYGYTF. The CDR3 nucleotides read TGTGCCAGCAGCGTATCGACAGGGAGTGACTATGGCTACACCTTC. The chain combines TRBV9 with TRBJ1-2; 7 bases fit TRBD1. This CDR3 is built from 15 residues. Germline assignment: CDR1 SGDLS and CDR2 YYNGEE. Trimming cost V 1 base and J 3 bases; bases outside gene matches: 6.

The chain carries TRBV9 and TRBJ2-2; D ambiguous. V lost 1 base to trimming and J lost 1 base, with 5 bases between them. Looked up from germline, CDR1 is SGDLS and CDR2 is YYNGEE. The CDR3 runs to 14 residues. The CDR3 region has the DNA TGTGCCAGCAGCGTAAATGAGAACACCGGGGAGCTGTTTTTT. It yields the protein CASSVNENTGELFF.

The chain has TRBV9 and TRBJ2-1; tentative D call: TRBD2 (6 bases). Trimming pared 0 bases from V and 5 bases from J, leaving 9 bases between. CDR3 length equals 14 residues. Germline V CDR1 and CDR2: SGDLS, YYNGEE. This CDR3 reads CASSVVGGHNEQFF. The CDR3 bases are TGTGCCAGCAGCGTAGTGGGAGGCCACAATGAGCAGTTCTTC.

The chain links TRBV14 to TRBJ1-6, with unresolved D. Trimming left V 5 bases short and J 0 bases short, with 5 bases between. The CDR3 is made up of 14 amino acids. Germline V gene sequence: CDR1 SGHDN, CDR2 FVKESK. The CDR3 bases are TGTGCCAGCAGCAGGAGCTCCTATAATTCACCCCTCCACTTT. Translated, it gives CASSRSSYNSPLHF.

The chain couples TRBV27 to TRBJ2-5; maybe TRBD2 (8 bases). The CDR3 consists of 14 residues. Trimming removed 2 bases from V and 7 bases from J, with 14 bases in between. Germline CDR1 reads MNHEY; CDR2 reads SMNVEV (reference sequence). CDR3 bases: TGTGCCAGCAGTTTAAAGGGGGCGGGAGGGACCCAGTACTTC. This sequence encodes CASSLKGAGGTQYF.

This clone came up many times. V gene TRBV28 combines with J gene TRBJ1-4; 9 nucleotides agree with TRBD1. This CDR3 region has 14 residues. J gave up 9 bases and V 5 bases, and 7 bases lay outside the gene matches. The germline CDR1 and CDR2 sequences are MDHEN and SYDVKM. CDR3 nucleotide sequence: TGTGCCAGCAGTACCGAGGGACAGGGCCAAAAACTGTTTTTT. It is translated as CASSTEGQGQKLFF.

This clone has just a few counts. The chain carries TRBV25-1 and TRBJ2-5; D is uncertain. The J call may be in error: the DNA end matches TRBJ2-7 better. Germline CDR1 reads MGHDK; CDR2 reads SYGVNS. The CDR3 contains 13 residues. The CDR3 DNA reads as TGTGCCAGCAGGGACCAGGAGCGTTACGAGCAGTACTTC. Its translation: CASRDQERYEQYF.

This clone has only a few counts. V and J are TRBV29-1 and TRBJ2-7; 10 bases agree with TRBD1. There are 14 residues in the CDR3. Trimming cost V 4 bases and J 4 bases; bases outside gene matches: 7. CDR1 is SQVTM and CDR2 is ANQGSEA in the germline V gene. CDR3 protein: CSVAPGQGKYEQYF. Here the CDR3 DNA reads TGCAGCGTTGCCCCGGGACAGGGGAAATACGAGCAGTACTTC.

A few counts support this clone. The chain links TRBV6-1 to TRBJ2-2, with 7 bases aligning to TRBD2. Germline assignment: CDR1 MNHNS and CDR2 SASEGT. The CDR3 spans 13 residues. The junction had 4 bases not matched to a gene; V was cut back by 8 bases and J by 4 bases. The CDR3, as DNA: TGTGCCAGCGGAAGACTAGCCACCGGGGAGCTGTTTTTT. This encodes CASGRLATGELFF.